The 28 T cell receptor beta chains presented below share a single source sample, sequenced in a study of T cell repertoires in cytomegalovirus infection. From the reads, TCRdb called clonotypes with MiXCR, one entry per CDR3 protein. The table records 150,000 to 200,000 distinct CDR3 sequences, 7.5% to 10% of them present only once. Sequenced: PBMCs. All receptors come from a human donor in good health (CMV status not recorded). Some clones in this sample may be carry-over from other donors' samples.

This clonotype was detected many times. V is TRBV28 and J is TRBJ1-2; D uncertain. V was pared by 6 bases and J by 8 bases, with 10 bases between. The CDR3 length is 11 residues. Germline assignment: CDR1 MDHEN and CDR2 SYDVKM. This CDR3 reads CASRSGLGYTF. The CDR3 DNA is TGTGCCAGCAGATCGGGGTTAGGCTACACCTTC.

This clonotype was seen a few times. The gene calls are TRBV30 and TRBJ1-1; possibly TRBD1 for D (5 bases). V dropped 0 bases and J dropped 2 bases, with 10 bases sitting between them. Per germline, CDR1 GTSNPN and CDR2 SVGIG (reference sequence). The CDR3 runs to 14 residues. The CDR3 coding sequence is TGTGCCTGGAGTGTAGGCAGGGCCAACACTGAAGCTTTCTTT. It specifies CAWSVGRANTEAFF.

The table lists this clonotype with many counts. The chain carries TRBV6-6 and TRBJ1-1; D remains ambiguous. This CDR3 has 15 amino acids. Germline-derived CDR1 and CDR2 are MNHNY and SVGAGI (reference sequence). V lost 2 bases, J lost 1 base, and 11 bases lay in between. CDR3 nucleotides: TGTGCCAGCAGTTACGAAGCGGCTCGGAACACTGAAGCTTTCTTT. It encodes CASSYEAARNTEAFF.

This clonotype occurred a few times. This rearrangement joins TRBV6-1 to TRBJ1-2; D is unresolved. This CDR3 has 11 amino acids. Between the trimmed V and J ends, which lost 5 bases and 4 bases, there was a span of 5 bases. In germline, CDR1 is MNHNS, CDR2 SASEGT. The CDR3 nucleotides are TGTGCCAGCAGTTCCCCCTATGGCTACACCTTC. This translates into CASSSPYGYTF.

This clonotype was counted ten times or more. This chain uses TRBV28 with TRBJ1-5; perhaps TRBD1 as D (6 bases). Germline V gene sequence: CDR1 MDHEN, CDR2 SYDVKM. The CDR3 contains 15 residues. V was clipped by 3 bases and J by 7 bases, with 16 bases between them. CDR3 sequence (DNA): TGTGCCAGCAGTTTGGGCAGGGGTTACAGACAGCCCCAGCATTTT. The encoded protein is CASSLGRGYRQPQHF.

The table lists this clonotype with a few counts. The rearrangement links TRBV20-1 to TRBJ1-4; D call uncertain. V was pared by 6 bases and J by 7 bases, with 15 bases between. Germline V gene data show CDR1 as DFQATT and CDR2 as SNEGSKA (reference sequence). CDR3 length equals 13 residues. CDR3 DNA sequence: TGCAGTGCAACCCCCCAGGCCGGTGAAAAACTGTTTTTT. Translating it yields CSATPQAGEKLFF.

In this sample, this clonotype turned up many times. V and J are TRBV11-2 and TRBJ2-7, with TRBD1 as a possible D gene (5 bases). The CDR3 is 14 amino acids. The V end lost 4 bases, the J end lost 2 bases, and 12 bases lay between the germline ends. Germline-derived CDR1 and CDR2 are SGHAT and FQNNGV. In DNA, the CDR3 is TGTGCCAGCAGCTCACGACGACAGACCTACGAGCAGTACTTC. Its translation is CASSSRRQTYEQYF. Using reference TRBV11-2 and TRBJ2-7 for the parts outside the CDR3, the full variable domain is EAGVAQSPRYKIIEKRQSVAFWCNPISGHATLYWYQQILGQGPKLLIQFQNNGVVDDSQLPKDRFSAERLKGVDSTLKIQPAKLEDSAVYLCASSSRRQTYEQYFGPGTRLTVT.

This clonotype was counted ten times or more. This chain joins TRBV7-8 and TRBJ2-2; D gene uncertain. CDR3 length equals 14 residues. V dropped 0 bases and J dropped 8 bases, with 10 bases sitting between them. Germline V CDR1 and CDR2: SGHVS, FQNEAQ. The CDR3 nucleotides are TGTGCCAGCAGCTTAGCAAGAGCTGGGGGGGAGCTGTTTTTT. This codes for CASSLARAGGELFF. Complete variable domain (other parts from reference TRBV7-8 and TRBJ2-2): GAGVSQSPRYKVAKRGQDVALRCDPISGHVSLFWYQQALGQGPEFLTYFQNEAQLDKSGLPSDRFFAERPEGSVSTLKIQRTQQEDSAVYLCASSLARAGGELFFGEGSRLTVL.

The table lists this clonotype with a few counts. The CDR3 here is CASSDSFDQPQHF. The CDR3 DNA is TGTGCCAGCTCAGACTCGTTTGATCAGCCCCAGCATTTT. The chain has TRBV6-6 and TRBJ1-5; D gene unclear. Trimming took 8 bases from V and 5 from J, leaving 13 bases between them. The CDR3 spans 13 residues. The germline gives CDR1 MNHNY, CDR2 SVGAGI (reference sequence).

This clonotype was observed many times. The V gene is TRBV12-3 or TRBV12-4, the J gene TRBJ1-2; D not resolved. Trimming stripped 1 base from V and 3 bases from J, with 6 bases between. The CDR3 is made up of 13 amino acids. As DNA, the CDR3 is TGTGCCAGCAGTTTAGAGCCCGACTATGGCTACACCTTC. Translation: CASSLEPDYGYTF.

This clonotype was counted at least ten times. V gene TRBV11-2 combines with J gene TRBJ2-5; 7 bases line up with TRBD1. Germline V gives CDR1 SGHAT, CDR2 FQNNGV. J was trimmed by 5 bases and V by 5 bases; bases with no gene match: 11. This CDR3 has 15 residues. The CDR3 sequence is CASSAKTGYGETQYF. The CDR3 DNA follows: TGTGCCAGCAGCGCGAAGACAGGGTATGGGGAGACCCAGTACTTC.

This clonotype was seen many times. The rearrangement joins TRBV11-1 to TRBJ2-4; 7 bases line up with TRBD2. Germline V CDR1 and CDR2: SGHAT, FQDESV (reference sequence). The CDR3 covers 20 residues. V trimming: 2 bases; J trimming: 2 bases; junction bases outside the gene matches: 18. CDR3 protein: CASSLRATRDYFGTKNIQYF. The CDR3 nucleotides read TGTGCCAGCAGCTTAAGGGCGACCCGGGACTATTTCGGAACCAAAAACATTCAGTACTTC.

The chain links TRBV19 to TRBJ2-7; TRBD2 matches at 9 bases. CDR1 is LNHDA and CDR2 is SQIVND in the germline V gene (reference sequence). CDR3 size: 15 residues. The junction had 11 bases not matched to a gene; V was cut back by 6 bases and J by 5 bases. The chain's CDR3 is CASRPSSGELNEQYF. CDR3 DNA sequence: TGTGCCAGTAGACCGTCTAGCGGGGAGCTCAACGAGCAGTACTTC.

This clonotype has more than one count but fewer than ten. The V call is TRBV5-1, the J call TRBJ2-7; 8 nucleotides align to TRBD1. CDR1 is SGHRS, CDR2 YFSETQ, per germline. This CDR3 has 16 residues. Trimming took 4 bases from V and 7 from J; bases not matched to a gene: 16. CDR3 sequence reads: CASSEGQGRLLGEQYF. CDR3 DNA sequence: TGCGCCAGCAGCGAAGGACAGGGTCGACTATTGGGGGAGCAGTACTTC.

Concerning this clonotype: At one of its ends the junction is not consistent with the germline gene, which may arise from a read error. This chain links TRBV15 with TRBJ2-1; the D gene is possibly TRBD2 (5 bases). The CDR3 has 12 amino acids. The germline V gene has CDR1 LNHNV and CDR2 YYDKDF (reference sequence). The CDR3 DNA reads TGTGCCACCAGTAGAGGGTTCAATGAGCAGTTCTTC. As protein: CATSRGFNEQFF.

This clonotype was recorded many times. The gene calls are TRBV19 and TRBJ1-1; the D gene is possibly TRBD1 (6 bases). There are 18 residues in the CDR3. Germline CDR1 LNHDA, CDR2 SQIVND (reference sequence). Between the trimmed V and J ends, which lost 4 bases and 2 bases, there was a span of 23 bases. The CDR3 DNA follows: TGTGCCAGTAGTACCGGAAGGGGGGGCCGAAGTTCTAACACTGAAGCTTTCTTT. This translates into CASSTGRGGRSSNTEAFF. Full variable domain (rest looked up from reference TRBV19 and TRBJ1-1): DGGITQSPKYLFRKEGQNVTLSCEQNLNHDAMYWYRQDPGQGLRLIYYSQIVNDFQKGDIAEGYSVSREKKESFPLTVTSAQKNPTAFYLCASSTGRGGRSSNTEAFFGQGTRLTVV.

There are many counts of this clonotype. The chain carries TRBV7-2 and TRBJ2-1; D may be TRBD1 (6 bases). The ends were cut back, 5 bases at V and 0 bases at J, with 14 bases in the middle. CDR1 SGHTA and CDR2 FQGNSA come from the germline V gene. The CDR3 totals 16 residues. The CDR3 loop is CASSLQGRISYNEQFF. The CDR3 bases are TGTGCCAGCAGCCTACAGGGACGGATCTCCTACAATGAGCAGTTCTTC.

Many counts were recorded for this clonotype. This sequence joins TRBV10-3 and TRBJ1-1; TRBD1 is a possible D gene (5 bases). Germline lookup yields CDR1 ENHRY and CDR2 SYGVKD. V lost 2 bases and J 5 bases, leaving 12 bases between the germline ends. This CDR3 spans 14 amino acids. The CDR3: CAISENQGLTEAFF. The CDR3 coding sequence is TGTGCCATCAGTGAGAATCAGGGTCTGACTGAAGCTTTCTTT.

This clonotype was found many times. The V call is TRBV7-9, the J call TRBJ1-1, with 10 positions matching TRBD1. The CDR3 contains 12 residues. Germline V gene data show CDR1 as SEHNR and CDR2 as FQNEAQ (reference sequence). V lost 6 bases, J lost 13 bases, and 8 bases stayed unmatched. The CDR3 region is CASSYGQGEDFF. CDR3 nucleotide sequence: TGTGCCAGCAGTTATGGACAGGGGGAGGATTTCTTT.

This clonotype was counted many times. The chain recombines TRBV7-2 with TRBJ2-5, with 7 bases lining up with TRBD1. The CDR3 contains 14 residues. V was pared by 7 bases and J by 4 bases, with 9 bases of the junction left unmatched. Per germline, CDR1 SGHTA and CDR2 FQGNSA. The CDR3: CASTPTGWGETQYF. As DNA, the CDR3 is TGTGCCAGCACCCCGACAGGGTGGGGAGAGACCCAGTACTTC.

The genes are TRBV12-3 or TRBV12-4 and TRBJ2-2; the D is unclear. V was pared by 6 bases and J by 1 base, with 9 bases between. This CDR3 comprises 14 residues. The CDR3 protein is CASSLNRNTGELFF. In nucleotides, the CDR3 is TGTGCCAGCAGCCTTAACAGGAACACCGGGGAGCTGTTTTTT.

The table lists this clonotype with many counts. The CDR3 protein is CASSSTGTAYGEQFF. The CDR3, as DNA: TGTGCCAGCAGCTCTACCGGGACAGCCTACGGTGAGCAGTTCTTC. This sequence joins TRBV7-9 and TRBJ2-1; TRBD1 aligns across 7 bases. The germline CDR1 and CDR2 sequences are SEHNR and FQNEAQ (reference sequence). The V and J ends lost 4 bases and 9 bases, in that order; junction bases with no gene match: 12. CDR3 length: 15 amino acids.

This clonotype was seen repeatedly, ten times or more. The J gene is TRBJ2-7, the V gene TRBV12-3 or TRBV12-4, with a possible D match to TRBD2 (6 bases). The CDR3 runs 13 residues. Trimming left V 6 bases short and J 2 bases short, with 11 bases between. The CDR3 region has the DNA TGTGCCAGCAGCCGGGGGAGTGCCTACGAGCAGTACTTC. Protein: CASSRGSAYEQYF.

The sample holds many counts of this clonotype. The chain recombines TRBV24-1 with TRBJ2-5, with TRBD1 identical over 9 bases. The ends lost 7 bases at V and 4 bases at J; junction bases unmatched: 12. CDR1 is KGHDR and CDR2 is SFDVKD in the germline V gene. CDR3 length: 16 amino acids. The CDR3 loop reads CATRGSPGQGGETQYF. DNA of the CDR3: TGTGCCACCAGGGGCTCGCCGGGACAGGGAGGAGAGACCCAGTACTTC.

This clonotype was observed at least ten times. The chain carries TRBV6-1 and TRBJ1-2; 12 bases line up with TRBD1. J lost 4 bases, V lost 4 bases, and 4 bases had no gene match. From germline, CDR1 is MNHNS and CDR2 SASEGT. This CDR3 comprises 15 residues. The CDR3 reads CASSAGTGGPYGYTF. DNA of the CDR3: TGTGCCAGCAGTGCCGGGACAGGGGGCCCCTATGGCTACACCTTC.

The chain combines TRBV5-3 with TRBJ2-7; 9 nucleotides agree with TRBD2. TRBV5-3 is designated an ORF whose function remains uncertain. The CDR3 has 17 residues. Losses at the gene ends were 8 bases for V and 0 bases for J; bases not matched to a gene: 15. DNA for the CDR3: TGTGCCAGCAGCCAAACTATGAGCGGGAGGAGCTCCTACGAGCAGTACTTC. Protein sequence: CASSQTMSGRSSYEQYF.

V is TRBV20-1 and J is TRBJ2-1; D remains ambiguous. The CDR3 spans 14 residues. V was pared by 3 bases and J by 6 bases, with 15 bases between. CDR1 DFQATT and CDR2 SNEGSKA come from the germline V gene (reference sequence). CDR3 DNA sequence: TGCAGTGCTAGTTTGGTGGTTGGTCGCAATGAGCAGTTCTTC. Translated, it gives CSASLVVGRNEQFF.

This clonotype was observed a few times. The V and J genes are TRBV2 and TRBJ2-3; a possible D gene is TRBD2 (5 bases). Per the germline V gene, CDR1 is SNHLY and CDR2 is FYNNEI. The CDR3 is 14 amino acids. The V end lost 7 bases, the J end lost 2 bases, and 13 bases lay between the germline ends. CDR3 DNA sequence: TGTGCCAGCACCCTTGGAGGCTACACAGATACGCAGTATTTT. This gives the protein CASTLGGYTDTQYF.